This T cell receptor (beta chain) is from a study of blood T cell repertoires in COVID-19. Turning to the study itself: Researchers got acute and convalescent COVID-19 samples from the United States, Italy and Spain.

Participant reports of clinical history set cohort assignment. Only in-frame clones appear in the TCRdb table, and some are missing; sequencing was by immunoSEQ multiplex PCR. The profile shows a few hundred thousand clones, roughly nine tenths of them singletons. V lost 3 bases and J lost 0, with 7 bases in between. Germline V gene sequence: CDR1 KGHDR, CDR2 SFDVKD. The CDR3 loop spans 14 amino acids. The sequencing input was PBMCs or T cells enriched from blood (not recorded which). The genes are TRBV24-1 and TRBJ1-1, with D perhaps matching TRBD1 (5 bases). This clonotype was sampled from a woman in her late teens or twenties in a cohort exposed to, infected with or recovered from COVID-19 (not recorded which). The CDR3 region has the DNA TGTGCCACCAGTGATGGACATATGAACACTGAAGCTTTCTTT. Residues: CATSDGHMNTEAFF.